There are many counts of the clone carrying this TCR beta chain. Its antigen remains unknown. Each patient was aged 18 to 65 and had newly diagnosed hyperthyroidism of under 2 months' duration. These data come from a study of T cells in Graves' hyperthyroidism and ophthalmopathy. Background on the study: Sampling of peripheral blood happened at initial diagnosis, prior to any treatment. General study findings and limits: Prediction of ophthalmopathy progression came a median roughly 6.4 months pre-onset.

V was clipped by 2 bases and J by 3 bases; unmatched bases: 7. Germline CDR1 SEHNR, CDR2 FQNEAQ (reference sequence). The CDR3 totals 15 residues. Regions amplified from RNA transcripts were the TCR beta CDR3 regions. Using the HTBI primer set, a first-round RT-PCR was run on the TCR CDR3. In TCRdb, the multiplex PCR reads were re-called with MiXCR into one record per CDR3 protein. The repertoire holds 600,000 to 900,000 distinct CDR3 sequences, with 15% to 20% as singletons. The clonotype comes from a young man with Graves' hyperthyroidism. Input material: blood. V is TRBV7-9 and J is TRBJ2-7, with 7 bases matching TRBD2. In DNA, the CDR3 is TGTGCCAGCAGCTTAACAAGCGGGATAATCTACGAGCAGTACTTC. This gives the protein CASSLTSGIIYEQYF. Variable domain in full (rest from reference TRBV7-9 and TRBJ2-7): DTGVSQNPRHKITKRGQNVTFRCDPISEHNRLYWYRQTLGQGPEFLTYFQNEAQLEKSRLLSDRFSAERPKGSFSTLEIQRTEQGDSAMYLCASSLTSGIIYEQYFGPGTRLTVT.